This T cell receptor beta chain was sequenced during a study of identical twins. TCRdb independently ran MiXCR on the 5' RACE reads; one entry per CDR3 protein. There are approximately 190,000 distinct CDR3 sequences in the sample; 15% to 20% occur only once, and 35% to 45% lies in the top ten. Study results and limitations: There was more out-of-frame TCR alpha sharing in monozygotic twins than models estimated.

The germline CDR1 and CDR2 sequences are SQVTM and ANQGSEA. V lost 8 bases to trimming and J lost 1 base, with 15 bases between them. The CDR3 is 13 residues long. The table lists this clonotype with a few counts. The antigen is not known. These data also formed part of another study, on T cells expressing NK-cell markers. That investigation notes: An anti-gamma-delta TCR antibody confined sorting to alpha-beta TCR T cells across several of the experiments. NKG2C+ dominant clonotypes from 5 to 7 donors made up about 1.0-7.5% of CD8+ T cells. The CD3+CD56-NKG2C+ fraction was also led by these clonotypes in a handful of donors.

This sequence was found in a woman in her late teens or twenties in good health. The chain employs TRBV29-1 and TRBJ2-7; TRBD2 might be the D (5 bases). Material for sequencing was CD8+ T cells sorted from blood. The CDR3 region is CSIVAGPSYEQYF. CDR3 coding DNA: TGCAGCATCGTCGCGGGTCCGTCCTACGAGCAGTACTTC.